Listed below are T cell receptor beta chains from one sample, sequenced in a study of technical replicates of blood from a few donors. Profiling relied on immunoSEQ multiplex PCR, and the TCRdb table lists in-frame clones only, not all of them. The sample shows around 78,000 clones, around 94% of them seen only once. Sequencing was performed on T cells isolated from PBMCs. The source is a human donor in good health. The CDR3 runs from the conserved cysteine through the conserved F or W. D genes are given only for firm matches. Clone size, where shown, is once, few, many, or a class for clones that have expanded.

>TRBJ1-2|-|TRBV7-2|-
CASSPGGRTTHGYTF
TGTGCCAGCAGCCCCGGGGGTAGGACTACCCATGGCTACACCTTC
>TRBJ2-1|-|TRBV11-2|-
CASSKLQSVNEQFF
TGTGCCAGCTCAAAATTGCAGTCTGTCAATGAGCAGTTCTTC
>TRBJ2-5|-|TRBV4-1|TRBD1
CASSRNLGRGETQYF
TGCGCCAGCAGCCGCAATCTAGGCAGGGGGGAGACCCAGTACTTC
>TRBJ2-1|-|TRBV19|TRBD2
CAGTSGRNNEQFF
TGTGCCGGGACTAGCGGGCGGAACAATGAGCAGTTCTTC
>TRBJ2-7|few|TRBV10-3|-
CAISEQGKTYEQYF
TGTGCCATCAGTGAACAGGGAAAAACCTACGAGCAGTACTTC
>TRBJ2-7|-|TRBV5-1|TRBD1
CASSSPGQGTYEQYF
TGCGCCAGCAGCTCACCGGGACAGGGGACCTACGAGCAGTACTTC
>TRBJ1-1|-|TRBV28|-
CASSLSSTEAFF
TGTGCCAGCAGTTTATCCAGCACTGAAGCTTTCTTT
>TRBJ2-3|-|TRBV5-1|TRBD2
CASSKSGSADTQYF
TGCGCCAGCAGCAAGAGCGGGAGTGCAGATACGCAGTATTTT
>TRBJ2-3|-|TRBV7-3|TRBD2
CASSLGTSGSTDTQYF
TGTGCCAGCAGCTTAGGAACTAGCGGTAGCACAGATACGCAGTATTTT
>TRBJ2-7|-|TRBV5-4|-
CASSLNRRGYEQYF
TGTGCCAGCAGCTTGAATAGAAGGGGGTACGAGCAGTACTTC
>TRBJ2-7|-|TRBV19|TRBD1
CASSVGQGAYEQYF
TGTGCCAGTAGTGTGGGACAGGGGGCCTACGAGCAGTACTTC
>TRBJ2-1|-|TRBV5-1|TRBD1
CASFLGTGDYNEQFF
TGCGCCAGCTTCCTCGGGACAGGGGACTACAATGAGCAGTTCTTC
>TRBJ2-7|-|TRBV5-8|-
CASSLPAEGSYEQYF
TGTGCCAGCAGCTTGCCGGCCGAGGGCTCCTACGAGCAGTACTTC
>TRBJ2-7|-|TRBV5-6|TRBD1
CASSSGQVREQYF
TGTGCCAGCAGCTCGGGACAGGTACGCGAGCAGTACTTC
>TRBJ2-1|few|TRBV5-1|TRBD2
CASRLGLAGEGEQFF
TGCGCCAGCAGGCTGGGACTAGCGGGAGAAGGGGAGCAGTTCTTC
>TRBJ1-2|-|TRBV9|-
CASNTRGAGGYTF
TGTGCCAGCAATACTCGGGGGGCTGGAGGCTACACCTTC
>TRBJ2-2|-|TRBV6-5|-
CASSQVGTGELFF
TGTGCCAGCAGCCAAGTCGGCACCGGGGAGCTGTTTTTT
>TRBJ2-7|-|TRBV5-1|TRBD2
CASRFSGRAYEQYF
TGCGCCAGCAGATTTAGCGGGAGGGCCTACGAGCAGTACTTC
>TRBJ1-1|-|TRBV7-9|TRBD1
CASSPGTEIEAFF
TGTGCCAGCAGCCCAGGGACAGAGATCGAAGCTTTCTTT
>TRBJ2-1|-|TRBV10-3|-
CAISGGPTYNEQFF
TGTGCCATCAGTGGAGGTCCTACCTACAATGAGCAGTTCTTC
>TRBJ2-7|-|TRBV7-9|-
CASSPSGYEQYF
TGTGCCAGCAGCCCCTCCGGGTACGAGCAGTACTTC
>TRBJ1-1|-|TRBV18|-
CASSLRTDTEAFF
TGTGCCAGCTCACTAAGGACTGACACTGAAGCTTTCTTT
>TRBJ2-1|-|TRBV30|-
CAWSPWGDEQFF
TGTGCCTGGAGTCCATGGGGGGATGAGCAGTTCTTC
>TRBJ2-1|-|TRBV25-1|-
CASSELDWSQTNEQFF
TGTGCCAGCAGTGAGTTAGACTGGTCCCAAACCAATGAGCAGTTCTTC
>TRBJ2-2|-|TRBV27|TRBD2
CASSLRTSGMNTGELFF
TGTGCCAGCAGTCTACGGACTAGCGGGATGAACACCGGGGAGCTGTTTTTT
>TRBJ1-1|-|TRBV7-9|TRBD1
CASTGPTGTVLDEAFF
TGTGCCAGCACAGGACCGACCGGGACAGTTCTTGACGAAGCTTTCTTT
>TRBJ2-7|-|TRBV27|-
CASSALSPSYEQYF
TGTGCCAGCAGTGCCCTAAGCCCCTCCTACGAGCAGTACTTC
>TRBJ2-6|-|TRBV4-1|TRBD1
CASSQTPGGTSGANVLTF
TGCGCCAGCAGCCAAACCCCAGGGGGCACTTCTGGGGCCAACGTCCTGACTTTC
>TRBJ2-3|-|TRBV28|TRBD2
CASSSPTGTSGSGDTQYF
TGTGCCAGCAGTTCCCCTACCGGGACTAGCGGGAGTGGGGATACGCAGTATTTT
>TRBJ1-1|-|TRBV28|TRBD1
CASSGTGYRGDTEAFF
TGTGCCAGCAGCGGGACAGGGTATCGTGGCGACACTGAAGCTTTCTTT
>TRBJ2-3|once|TRBV27|-
CASSLASLNTQYF
TGTGCCAGCAGTTTAGCTAGCTTGAATACGCAGTATTTT
>TRBJ2-7|-|TRBV28|TRBD2
CASSLDLAGPYEQYF
TGTGCCAGCAGTTTAGACCTAGCGGGACCCTACGAGCAGTACTTC
>TRBJ2-5|-|TRBV29-1|TRBD1
CSVVGQGETQYF
TGCAGCGTTGTCGGACAGGGAGAGACCCAGTACTTC
>TRBJ1-5|-|TRBV28|TRBD1
CASSRQGVVQPQHF
TGTGCCAGCAGCCGACAGGGGGTGGTTCAGCCCCAGCATTTT
>TRBJ2-5|-|TRBV18|TRBD2
CASSPPMGSGGQETQYF
TGTGCCAGCTCACCCCCTATGGGTAGCGGGGGACAAGAGACCCAGTACTTC
>TRBJ2-3|-|TRBV5-1|-
CASSLVRVPDTQYF
TGCGCCAGCAGCTTGGTCAGGGTTCCAGATACGCAGTATTTT